What follows are 21 T cell receptor beta chains derived from one specimen sequenced in a study of T cell clonality in common variable immunodeficiency. Overall study results and limits: Fewer deletions and N-nucleotide insertions were reportedly seen in common variable immunodeficiency TCR beta sequences.

Which antigens these TCRs recognize remains unknown. Clones were read by immunoSEQ multiplex PCR, and TCRdb kept only the in-frame ones, dropping some. This table holds 25,000 to 35,000 clones with no singletons; the top ten claim 3.2%. Sequencing was done on a sample of peripheral blood mononuclear cells. The receptor set was obtained from a human donor with common variable immunodeficiency.

As to this clone: The read gets to within 3 residues of the CDR3 end, and the germline J gene fills in the rest. This sequence joins TRBV5-6 and TRBJ2-5, with 9 bases fitting TRBD2. In germline, CDR1 is SGHDT, CDR2 YYEEEE. CDR3 length: 13 amino acids. V was clipped by 7 bases and J by 3 bases; unmatched bases: 4. The DNA read from the CDR3 is TGTGCCAGCGGAAGGACTAGCGAAGAGACC. Translation gives CASGRTSEET. The complete CDR3 sequence is CASGRTSEETQYF.

This clone was seen repeatedly, ten times or more. The CDR3 end is not reached by the read, which stops 3 residues before it; the germline J gene fills it in. J is TRBJ2-3 and V is TRBV9; 7 nucleotides match TRBD2. CDR1 and CDR2 (germline): SGDLS, YYNGEE. The ends lost 2 bases at V and 3 bases at J; junction bases unmatched: 6. This CDR3 region has 15 residues. This CDR3 is CASSVRGSETDTQYF. CDR3 bases read: TGTGCCAGCAGCGTTCGCGGGAGTGAAACAGATACG.

This clone was detected many times. The read stops 3 residues short of the end of the CDR3; the missing end is completed from the germline J gene. This chain uses TRBV7-9 with TRBJ1-1; D not certain. V was cut by 4 bases and J by 5 bases, with 14 bases left in between. Germline loops: CDR1 SEHNR, CDR2 FQNEAQ (reference sequence). The CDR3 totals 14 residues. CDR3 residues: CASSSRMKVTEAFF. CDR3 bases read: TGTGCCAGCAGCTCCCGAATGAAGGTTACTGAA. Together with reference TRBV7-9 and TRBJ1-1, the CDR3 gives the full variable domain: DTGVSQNPRHKITKRGQNVTFRCDPISEHNRLYWYRQTLGQGPEFLTYFQNEAQLEKSRLLSDRFSAERPKGSFSTLEIQRTEQGDSAMYLCASSSRMKVTEAFFGQGTRLTVV.

Comments on this clone: The read gets to within 3 residues of the CDR3 end, and the germline J gene fills in the rest. The chain recombines TRBV5-1 with TRBJ2-7, with a possible D match to TRBD1 (6 bases). Germline CDR1 SGHRS, CDR2 YFSETQ. V lost 4 bases to trimming and J lost 3 bases, with 11 bases between them. The CDR3 is made up of 13 amino acids. The sequenced part of the CDR3 DNA is TGCGCCAGCAGCCTGGACAGTATCTACGAG. This translates into CASSLDSIYE. The full CDR3 protein is CASSLDSIYEQYF. Full variable domain (outside the CDR3, taken from reference TRBV5-1 and TRBJ2-7): KAGVTQTPRYLIKTRGQQVTLSCSPISGHRSVSWYQQTPGQGLQFLFEYFSETQRNKGNFPGRFSGRQFSNSRSEMNVSTLELGDSALYLCASSLDSIYEQYFGPGTRLTVT.

This clone has ten or more counts. With the read ending 3 residues before the CDR3 end, the germline J gene is used to fill in that end. This chain links TRBV2 with TRBJ2-6; the D gene is possibly TRBD1 (6 bases). Germline CDR1 is SNHLY and CDR2 is FYNNEI. The CDR3 loop spans 18 amino acids. V lost 4 bases and J 4 bases, leaving 20 bases between the germline ends. CDR3 protein: CASSGGRGRDAGANVLTF. CDR3 DNA, as far as it was read: TGTGCCAGCAGTGGGGGCAGGGGAAGGGACGCCGGGGCCAACGTC. The whole variable domain, remainder taken from reference TRBV2 and TRBJ2-6, is EPEVTQTPSHQVTQMGQEVILRCVPISNHLYFYWYRQILGQKVEFLVSFYNNEISEKSEIFDDQFSVERPDGSNFTLKIRSTKLEDSAMYFCASSGGRGRDAGANVLTFGAGSRLTVL.

This clone was seen ten or more times. The observed sequence ends 3 residues before the CDR3 terminus, with the missing tail filled in from the germline J gene. The gene calls are TRBV29-1 and TRBJ2-1; the D is unclear. Per germline, CDR1 SQVTM and CDR2 ANQGSEA. The CDR3 loop spans 12 amino acids. V lost 2 bases to trimming and J lost 8 bases, with 10 bases between them. The DNA read from the CDR3 is TGCAGCGTTGAATACGTTAGCCATGAG. This encodes CSVEYVSHE. The CDR3, in full, reads CSVEYVSHEQFF.

This clone has a count of ten or more. The CDR3 end is not reached by the read, which stops 3 residues before it; the germline J gene fills it in. The chain couples TRBV19 to TRBJ1-1; the match to TRBD1 covers 9 bases. V dropped 7 bases and J dropped 5; count of bases not matched to a gene: 11. This CDR3 is built from 15 residues. Germline CDR1 LNHDA, CDR2 SQIVND (reference sequence). The CDR3: CASTIPGQGKTEAFF. The covered CDR3 bases are TGTGCCAGTACTATTCCGGGACAGGGAAAAACTGAA.

A remark on this clone: The CDR3 end lies 3 residues beyond the end of the read and is filled in from the germline J gene. The chain uses TRBV25-1 and TRBJ1-1; TRBD1 agrees at 7 bases. CDR3 length equals 14 residues. Trimming took 4 bases from V and 5 from J; bases not matched to a gene: 7. Germline CDR1 and CDR2: MGHDK and SYGVNS. The CDR3 reads CASSAMTGSTEAFF. The CDR3 bases that were read are TGTGCCAGCAGTGCAATGACAGGGAGTACTGAA.

Many counts were recorded for this clone. The sequenced fragment ends 3 residues before the CDR3 boundary, so the rest is inferred from the germline J gene. The V and J genes are TRBV20-1 and TRBJ2-5, with no clear D. Deletions cut 0 bases from V and 1 base from J, with 9 bases between. Looked up from germline, CDR1 is DFQATT and CDR2 is SNEGSKA (reference sequence). CDR3 length: 14 amino acids. This CDR3 is CSARDLRLQETQYF. The part of the CDR3 DNA that was read is TGCAGTGCTAGAGATCTCAGACTCCAAGAGACC.

There are a few counts of this clone. Read coverage stops 3 residues before the CDR3 terminus; the germline J gene supplies the remainder. The J gene is TRBJ1-1, the V gene TRBV7-2, with 10 bases matching TRBD1. CDR1 and CDR2 (germline): SGHTA, FQGNSA. V gave up 3 bases and J gave up 5 bases; unmatched junction bases: 3. CDR3 length: 14 residues. CDR3 bases read: TGTGCCAGCAGCTTGACAGGGGGCTGGACTGAA. Its translation is CASSLTGGWTE. The CDR3 as a whole reads CASSLTGGWTEAFF. The full variable domain, completed using reference TRBV7-2 and TRBJ1-1, is GAGVSQSPSNKVTEKGKDVELRCDPISGHTALYWYRQSLGQGLEFLIYFQGNSAPDKSGLPSDRFSAERTGGSVSTLTIQRTQQEDSAVYLCASSLTGGWTEAFFGQGTRLTVV.

This clone ranks as medium-sized (0.01 to 0.1%). Partial CDR3 DNA: TGCAGCGTTGAATCGGCAGGGCGGACTGAA. Translated, it gives CSVESAGRTE. The full CDR3 sequence reads CSVESAGRTEAFF. This chain uses TRBV29-1 with TRBJ1-1, with D possibly matching TRBD1 (5 bases). The CDR3 end falls 3 residues outside the read, so it is completed with the germline J gene. V was shortened by 2 bases and J by 5 bases, with 12 bases between the two germline ends. This CDR3 has 13 amino acids. Germline CDR1 reads SQVTM; CDR2 reads ANQGSEA.

A remark on this clone: From the germline J gene comes the end of the CDR3, since the read stops 3 residues before it. V is TRBV2 and J is TRBJ2-7; D is possibly TRBD1 or TRBD2 (7 bases each). The germline CDR1 and CDR2 sequences are SNHLY and FYNNEI. The CDR3 sequence is 13 residues long. Between the trimmed V and J ends, which lost 10 bases and 4 bases, there was a span of 17 bases. Incomplete CDR3 DNA: TGTGCCACGGTAGACAGGGAGGGTTACGAG. It yields the protein CATVDREGYE. The whole CDR3 sequence reads CATVDREGYEQYF.

This clone has at least ten counts. The read falls 3 residues short of the CDR3 end, and the missing part is taken from the germline J gene. This sequence joins TRBV7-9 and TRBJ2-1; unclear D gene. The CDR3 loop spans 14 amino acids. V was shortened by 6 bases and J by 3 bases, with 12 bases between the two germline ends. Germline loops: CDR1 SEHNR, CDR2 FQNEAQ (reference sequence). The chain's CDR3 is CASSPPSDYNEQFF. The sequenced part of the CDR3 DNA is TGTGCCAGCAGTCCCCCCAGCGACTACAATGAG.

This clone was detected many times. From the germline J gene comes the end of the CDR3, since the read stops 3 residues before it. This chain joins TRBV18 and TRBJ2-5; D not resolved. CDR1 is KGHSH, CDR2 LQKENI, per germline. The CDR3 is 12 amino acids. V was trimmed by 8 bases and J by 0 bases, leaving 7 bases between them. CDR3 amino acids: CASHGHQETQYF. Incomplete CDR3 DNA: TGTGCCAGCCATGGCCACCAAGAGACC.

Worth noting for this clone: The DNA ends 3 residues before the CDR3 does, and the rest of the CDR3 is filled in from the germline J gene. This chain links TRBV7-8 with TRBJ2-5; the match to TRBD1 covers 9 bases. The V and J ends lost 2 bases and 3 bases, in that order; junction bases with no gene match: 10. This CDR3 has 17 residues. CDR1 and CDR2 (germline): SGHVS, FQNEAQ. The CDR3 bases that were read are TGTGCCAGCAGCTTAAGGAGGCCGGGACAGGGCGAAGAGACC. This codes for CASSLRRPGQGEET. The entire CDR3 protein reads CASSLRRPGQGEETQYF.

A word on this clone: The read terminates 3 residues ahead of where the CDR3 ends, so the germline J gene completes it. The rearrangement joins TRBV30 to TRBJ1-2, with a possible D match to TRBD1 (5 bases). Germline V lookup: CDR1 GTSNPN, CDR2 SVGIG (reference sequence). The CDR3 runs to 13 residues. V was cut by 2 bases and J by 5 bases, with 12 bases left in between. The CDR3 spells CAWSTTGVYGYTF. CDR3 bases read: TGTGCCTGGAGTACCACAGGTGTTTATGGC.

This clone was observed many times. The read comes to an end 3 residues before the CDR3 does, leaving the germline J gene to fill in the end. The J gene is TRBJ1-1, the V gene TRBV11-2, with 9 bases fitting TRBD1. Germline V gene lookup returns CDR1 SGHAT and CDR2 FQNNGV. The length of the CDR3 is 12 residues. With 7 bases clipped from V and 7 bases from J, the junction kept 4 bases outside the gene matches. CDR3 in amino acids: CASTHRGLEAFF. The covered CDR3 bases are TGTGCCAGCACACACAGGGGGCTTGAA.

This clone appeared a few times. The read terminates 3 residues before the CDR3 end, so the remaining end is supplied by the germline J gene. The J gene is TRBJ2-3, the V gene TRBV7-1; TRBD2 agrees at 11 bases. TRBV7-1 is placed among ORFs of uncertain function. V lost 3 bases to trimming and J lost 0 bases; unmatched junction nucleotides: 14. The CDR3 extends over 20 amino acids. The CDR3 reads CASSSGPRTSGWSSTDTQYF. CDR3 DNA (partial): TGTGCCAGCAGCTCCGGACCCAGGACTAGCGGGTGGTCTAGCACAGATACG.

This clone was seen at least ten times. With the read ending 3 residues before the CDR3 end, the germline J gene is used to fill in that end. The chain joins TRBV13 to TRBJ2-7; 15 bases align to TRBD2. This CDR3 contains 20 residues. The V gene's germline CDR1 is PRHDT and CDR2 FYEKMQ (reference sequence). V was clipped by 5 bases and J by 1 base; unmatched bases: 15. CDR3 loop: CASSHGTSGRILLKSYEQYF. Partial CDR3 DNA: TGTGCCAGCAGCCACGGGACTAGCGGGAGGATCTTGCTCAAATCCTACGAG.

This clone was counted ten times or more. The sequence runs out 3 residues before the end of the CDR3; the remainder is reconstructed from the germline J gene. The chain is built from TRBV5-1 and TRBJ2-2; D not certain. The CDR3 has 14 amino acids. Germline loops: CDR1 SGHRS, CDR2 YFSETQ. Trimming cost V 2 bases and J 0 bases, with 5 bases left between them. This CDR3 reads CASSLLANTGELFF. CDR3 DNA (partial): TGCGCCAGCAGCTTACTCGCGAACACCGGGGAG. Combining the CDR3 with reference TRBV5-1 and TRBJ2-2 gives the whole variable domain KAGVTQTPRYLIKTRGQQVTLSCSPISGHRSVSWYQQTPGQGLQFLFEYFSETQRNKGNFPGRFSGRQFSNSRSEMNVSTLELGDSALYLCASSLLANTGELFFGEGSRLTVL.

This clone was found many times. The CDR3 sequence is CASSMSVRSAEAFF. The part of the CDR3 DNA that was read is TGTGCCAGTAGTATGTCAGTCAGGAGTGCTGAA. The chain couples TRBV19 to TRBJ1-1, with D unresolved. The read terminates 3 residues ahead of where the CDR3 ends, so the germline J gene completes it. This CDR3 has 14 amino acids. The V end lost 3 bases, the J end lost 6 bases, and 14 bases lay between the germline ends. Germline V gene lookup returns CDR1 LNHDA and CDR2 SQIVND (reference sequence).